Shown below are 22 T cell receptor beta chains from a single sample sequenced in a study of T cell changes during pregnancy in multiple sclerosis. This table comes from immunoSEQ multiplex PCR, and its TCRdb copy is limited to in-frame clones, with some not included. The sample has around 50,000 clones, 85% to 95% seen once. The specimen was CD4+ T cells from peripheral blood mononuclear cells, collected in the third trimester of pregnancy. Source of these receptors: a female donor with multiple sclerosis, enrolled in a pregnancy study.

The chain uses TRBV28 and TRBJ2-3; 11 bases line up with TRBD2. Unmatched junction bases numbered 14, after V lost 2 bases and J lost 4 bases. This CDR3 contains 19 residues. Germline V lookup: CDR1 MDHEN, CDR2 SYDVKM. The CDR3 DNA follows: TGTGCCAGCAGTTTAGGGACAGGGATACTAGCGGGAGCTCCAGATACGCAGTATTTT. Translated, it gives CASSLGTGILAGAPDTQYF.

V usage is TRBV6-6 and J usage is TRBJ2-7; 7 bases match TRBD1. The CDR3 contains 14 residues. V shed 2 bases, J shed 5 bases, and the junction held 6 bases outside the gene matches. Per the germline V gene, CDR1 is MNHNY and CDR2 is SVGAGI (reference sequence). The CDR3 loop is CASSYVQGLDEQYF. In DNA, the CDR3 is TGTGCCAGCAGTTACGTACAGGGGCTTGACGAGCAGTACTTC.

The CDR3 sequence: CASSSIQGLQETQYF. The CDR3 nucleotides are TGTGCCAGCAGCTCCATACAGGGACTACAAGAGACCCAGTACTTC. The genes are TRBV7-2 and TRBJ2-5, with a tentative D call TRBD2 (7 bases). This CDR3 region has 15 residues. Germline V gives CDR1 SGHTA, CDR2 FQGNSA. V was clipped by 4 bases and J by 2 bases, with 14 bases between them.

The V call is TRBV6-5, the J call TRBJ1-1; D is undetermined. The germline V and J ends were trimmed by 10 bases and 6 bases, with 12 bases remaining between them. This CDR3 contains 11 residues. The germline V gene encodes CDR1 MNHEY and CDR2 SVGAGI. CDR3 bases: TGTGCCAATCCGCGGGGAGCTGAAGCTTTCTTT. Its translation: CANPRGAEAFF.

This chain links TRBV28 with TRBJ1-2; TRBD1 matches 7 bases. Germline CDR1 MDHEN, CDR2 SYDVKM. The CDR3 runs 14 residues. V dropped 2 bases and J dropped 5; count of bases not matched to a gene: 5. The CDR3, as DNA: TGTGCCAGCAGTTTACGGGACAGACCTTATGGCTACACCTTC. The encoded protein is CASSLRDRPYGYTF.

This clone was seen just once. CDR3 sequence reads: CASSQDAGGGSPLHF. The DNA of the CDR3 is TGCGCCAGCAGCCAAGATGCGGGAGGGGGTTCACCCCTCCACTTT. The V call is TRBV4-3, the J call TRBJ1-6, with a weak D call TRBD1 (6 bases). Germline V lookup: CDR1 LGHNA, CDR2 YSLEER. With 0 bases removed from V and 9 bases from J, the gap between germline ends came to 12 bases. CDR3 size: 15 residues.

This chain uses TRBV9 with TRBJ2-3; 9 positions agree with TRBD2. The V and J ends lost 0 bases and 10 bases, in that order; junction bases with no gene match: 12. The CDR3 has 16 residues. Looked up from germline, CDR1 is SGDLS and CDR2 is YYNGEE. The CDR3 protein is CASSVDPRLAGSPQYF. The CDR3, as DNA: TGTGCCAGCAGCGTAGACCCGCGGCTAGCGGGAAGTCCGCAGTATTTT.

The chain links TRBV6-5 to TRBJ2-4, with 7 positions matching TRBD1. CDR1 and CDR2 (germline): MNHEY, SVGAGI. The ends lost 2 bases at V and 6 bases at J; junction bases unmatched: 10. This CDR3 comprises 16 residues. CDR3 loop: CASSYRQGSLPNIQYF. The CDR3 DNA follows: TGTGCCAGCAGTTACCGACAGGGTTCCTTACCAAACATTCAGTACTTC.

The chain has TRBV27 and TRBJ2-3, with 11 bases matching TRBD1. J lost 2 bases, V lost 6 bases, and 16 bases had no gene match. This CDR3 region has 19 residues. Per germline, CDR1 MNHEY and CDR2 SMNVEV (reference sequence). Here the CDR3 reads CASRTPQRGQGAFTDTQYF. The DNA for the CDR3 is TGTGCCAGCAGAACCCCCCAACGTGGACAGGGGGCATTCACAGATACGCAGTATTTT.

The gene calls are TRBV27 and TRBJ1-2; D is possibly TRBD1 (6 bases). Germline CDR1 MNHEY, CDR2 SMNVEV (reference sequence). The germline V and J ends were trimmed by 6 bases and 4 bases, with 9 bases remaining between them. The CDR3 is 12 residues long. The CDR3 loop is CASRGTTYGYTF. In DNA form, the CDR3 reads TGTGCCAGCAGAGGGACAACCTATGGCTACACCTTC.

To note about this clone: The sample carries other DNA sequences with the same CDR3. V gene TRBV6-5 combines with J gene TRBJ2-1, with 12 bases matching TRBD2. In germline, CDR1 is MNHEY, CDR2 SVGAGI. The V gene end was trimmed by 2 bases and the J gene end by 2 bases; junction bases not matched to a gene: 1. The CDR3 contains 16 residues. CDR3 amino acids: CASSYRTSGTYNEQFF. The CDR3 DNA is TGTGCCAGCAGTTACCGGACTAGCGGGACCTACAATGAGCAGTTCTTC.

J is TRBJ2-1 and V is TRBV2, with unresolved D. Deletions cut 2 bases from V and 0 bases from J, with 8 bases between. CDR3 length: 15 residues. Germline CDR1 and CDR2: SNHLY and FYNNEI. The CDR3: CASSERPSSYNEQFF. CDR3 sequence (DNA): TGTGCCAGCAGTGAACGTCCCTCCTCCTACAATGAGCAGTTCTTC.

The gene calls are TRBV5-6 and TRBJ2-7; tentatively, D is TRBD2 (6 bases). The CDR3 extends over 17 amino acids. V lost 0 bases and J lost 2, with 18 bases in between. Looked up from germline, CDR1 is SGHDT and CDR2 is YYEEEE. The CDR3 nucleotides are TGTGCCAGCAGCTTGGGAGAGACTAGATTAAGAACCTACGAGCAGTACTTC. This sequence encodes CASSLGETRLRTYEQYF.

The J gene is TRBJ2-3, the V gene TRBV6-5, with 9 bases fitting TRBD2. CDR3 size: 16 residues. Germline V gene sequence: CDR1 MNHEY, CDR2 SVGAGI. V lost 1 base to trimming and J lost 1 base; unmatched junction nucleotides: 3. The chain's CDR3 is CASSYFSGSGTDTQYF. The CDR3 coding sequence is TGTGCCAGCAGTTACTTTAGCGGGAGTGGCACAGATACGCAGTATTTT.

The rearrangement joins TRBV5-6 to TRBJ2-3; D is perhaps TRBD2 (6 bases). The CDR3 is made up of 13 amino acids. CDR1 SGHDT and CDR2 YYEEEE come from the germline V gene. The ends were cut back, 2 bases at V and 8 bases at J, with 12 bases in the middle. The CDR3 nucleotides are TGTGCCAGCAGCTTCTCGGGAGTTGGTACGCAGTATTTT. Amino acid sequence: CASSFSGVGTQYF.

This clone has only one observation. The rearrangement uses TRBV4-2 and TRBJ2-3; D unclear. V lost 1 base and J 10 bases, leaving 15 bases between the germline ends. The CDR3 extends over 14 amino acids. Germline loops: CDR1 LGHNA, CDR2 YNFKEQ. CDR3: CASSQGAQERSQYF. The CDR3 DNA is TGTGCCAGCAGCCAAGGGGCTCAGGAAAGGTCGCAGTATTTT.

The chain recombines TRBV15 with TRBJ2-5; D perhaps matches TRBD1 (6 bases). The CDR3 is 14 residues long. Trimming cost V 5 bases and J 4 bases, with 14 bases left between them. Per germline, CDR1 LNHNV and CDR2 YYDKDF (reference sequence). In DNA form, the CDR3 reads TGTGCCACCAGCTCTAGGGGGACCCGAGAGACCCAGTACTTC. Its translation: CATSSRGTRETQYF.

This sequence joins TRBV4-3 and TRBJ2-6; 7 bases are shared with TRBD1. The CDR3 length is 17 residues. With V trimmed by 2 bases and J by 2 bases, 6 bases remained unmatched. Germline V gene lookup returns CDR1 LGHNA and CDR2 YSLEER. The CDR3 nucleotides are TGCGCCAGCAGCCAATTTCTACAGGGGACTGGGGCCAACGTCCTGACTTTC. Translation: CASSQFLQGTGANVLTF.

This chain connects TRBV7-9 to TRBJ2-1; TRBD1 is a possible D gene (5 bases). Trimming cost V 2 bases and J 0 bases, with 17 bases left between them. There are 18 residues in the CDR3. The germline CDR1 and CDR2 sequences are SEHNR and FQNEAQ (reference sequence). The CDR3 is CASSLWLTVSSSYNEQFF. CDR3 DNA sequence: TGTGCCAGCAGCTTATGGTTGACAGTAAGTAGCTCCTACAATGAGCAGTTCTTC.

The chain has TRBV5-6 and TRBJ2-5; tentative D call: TRBD2 (6 bases). Trimming left V 4 bases short and J 3 bases short, with 13 bases between. The CDR3 is 14 amino acids. Germline-derived CDR1 and CDR2 are SGHDT and YYEEEE. CDR3 region: CASSPTGGKETQYF. The DNA of the CDR3 is TGTGCCAGCAGCCCCACGGGCGGGAAAGAGACCCAGTACTTC.

The CDR3 is CASSTDRATYGYTF. DNA of the CDR3: TGTGCCAGCTCCACCGACAGGGCAACCTATGGCTACACCTTC. The chain combines TRBV18 with TRBJ1-2, with 7 bases that match TRBD1. Germline V gene sequence: CDR1 KGHSH, CDR2 LQKENI. The CDR3 is 14 amino acids. The J segment lost 4 bases and the V segment lost 6 bases, leaving 8 bases of the junction unmatched. Full variable domain (rest looked up from reference TRBV18 and TRBJ1-2): NAGVMQNPRHLVRRRGQEARLRCSPMKGHSHVYWYRQLPEEGLKFMVYLQKENIIDESGMPKERFSAEFPKEGPSILRIQQVVRGDSAAYFCASSTDRATYGYTFGSGTRLTVV.

This chain connects TRBV7-2 to TRBJ2-7; 8 nucleotides match TRBD2. Germline trimming cut 0 bases from V and 4 bases from J; bases unmatched to any gene: 5. Germline lookup yields CDR1 SGHTA and CDR2 FQGNSA. This CDR3 has 15 amino acids. The CDR3 DNA reads TGTGCCAGCAGCTTAGCGCCGGGACTAGGGTACGAGCAGTACTTC. Protein product: CASSLAPGLGYEQYF.